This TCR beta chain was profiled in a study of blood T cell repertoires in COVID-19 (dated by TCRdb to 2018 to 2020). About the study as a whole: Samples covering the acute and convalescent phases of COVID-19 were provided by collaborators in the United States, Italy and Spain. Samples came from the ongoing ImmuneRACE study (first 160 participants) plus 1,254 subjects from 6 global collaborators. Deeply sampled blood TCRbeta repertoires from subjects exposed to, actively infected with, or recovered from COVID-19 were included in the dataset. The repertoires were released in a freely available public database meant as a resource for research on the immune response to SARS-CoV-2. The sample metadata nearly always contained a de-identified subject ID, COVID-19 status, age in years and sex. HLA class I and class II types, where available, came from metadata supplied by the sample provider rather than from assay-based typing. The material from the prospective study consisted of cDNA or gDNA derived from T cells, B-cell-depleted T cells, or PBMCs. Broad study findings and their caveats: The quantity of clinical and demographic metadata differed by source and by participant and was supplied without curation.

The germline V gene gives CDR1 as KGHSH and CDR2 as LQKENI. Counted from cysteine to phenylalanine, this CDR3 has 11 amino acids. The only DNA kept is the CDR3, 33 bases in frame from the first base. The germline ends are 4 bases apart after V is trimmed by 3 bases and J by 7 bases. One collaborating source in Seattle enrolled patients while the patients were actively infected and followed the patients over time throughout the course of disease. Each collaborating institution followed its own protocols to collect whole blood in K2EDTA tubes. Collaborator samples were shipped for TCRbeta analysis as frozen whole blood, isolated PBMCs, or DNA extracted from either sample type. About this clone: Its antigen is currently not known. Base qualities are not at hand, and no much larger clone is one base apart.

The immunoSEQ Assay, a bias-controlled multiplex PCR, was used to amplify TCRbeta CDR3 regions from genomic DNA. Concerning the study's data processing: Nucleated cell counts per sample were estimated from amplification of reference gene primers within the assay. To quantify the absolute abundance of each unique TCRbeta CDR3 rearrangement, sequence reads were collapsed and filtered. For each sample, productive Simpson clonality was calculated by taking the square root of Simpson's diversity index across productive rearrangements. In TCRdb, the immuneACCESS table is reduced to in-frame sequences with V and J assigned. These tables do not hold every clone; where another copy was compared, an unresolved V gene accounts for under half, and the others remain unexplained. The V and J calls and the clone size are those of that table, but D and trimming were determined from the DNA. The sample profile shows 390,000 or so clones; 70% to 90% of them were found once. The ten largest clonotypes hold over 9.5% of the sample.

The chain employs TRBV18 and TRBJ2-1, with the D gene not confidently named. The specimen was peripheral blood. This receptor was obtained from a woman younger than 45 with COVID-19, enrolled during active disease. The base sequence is TGTGCCAGCTCACCCAAAAATGAGCAGTTCTTC. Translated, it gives CASSPKNEQFF.